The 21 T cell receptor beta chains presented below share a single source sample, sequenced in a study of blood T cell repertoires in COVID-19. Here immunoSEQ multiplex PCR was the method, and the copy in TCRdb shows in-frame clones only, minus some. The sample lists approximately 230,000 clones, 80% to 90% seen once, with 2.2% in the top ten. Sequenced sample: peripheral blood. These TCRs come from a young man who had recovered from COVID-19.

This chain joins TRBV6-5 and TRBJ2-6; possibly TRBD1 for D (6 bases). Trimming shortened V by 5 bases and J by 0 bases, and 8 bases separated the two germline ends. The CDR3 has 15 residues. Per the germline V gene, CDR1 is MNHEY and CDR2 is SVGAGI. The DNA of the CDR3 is TGTGCCAGCAGTACAGGGTACTCTGGGGCCAACGTCCTGACTTTC. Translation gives CASSTGYSGANVLTF.

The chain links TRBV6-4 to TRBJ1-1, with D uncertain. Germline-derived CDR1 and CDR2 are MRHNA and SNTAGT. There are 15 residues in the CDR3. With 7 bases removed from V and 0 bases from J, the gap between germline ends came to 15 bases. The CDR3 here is CASTPHGAMNTEAFF. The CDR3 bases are TGTGCCAGCACCCCCCATGGAGCCATGAACACTGAAGCTTTCTTT.

CDR3 bases: TGTGCCAGCAGCGTGACAGGGCTCCAAACGCAGTATTTT. This codes for CASSVTGLQTQYF. V gene TRBV9 combines with J gene TRBJ2-3; TRBD1 matches at 7 bases. The CDR3 is made up of 13 amino acids. J lost 9 bases, V lost 2 bases, and 6 bases had no gene match. Germline lookup yields CDR1 SGDLS and CDR2 YYNGEE.

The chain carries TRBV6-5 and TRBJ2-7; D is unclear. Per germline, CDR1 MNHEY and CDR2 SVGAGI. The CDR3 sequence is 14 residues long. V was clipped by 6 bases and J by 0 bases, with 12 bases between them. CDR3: CASSLTPGSYEQYF. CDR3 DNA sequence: TGTGCCAGCAGCCTAACCCCCGGCTCCTACGAGCAGTACTTC.

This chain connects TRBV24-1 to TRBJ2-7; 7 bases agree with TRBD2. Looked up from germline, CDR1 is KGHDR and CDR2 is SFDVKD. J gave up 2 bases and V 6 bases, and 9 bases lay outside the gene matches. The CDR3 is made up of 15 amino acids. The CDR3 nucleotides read TGTGCCACCAGTTCGGGAGCGGGGTCTACCTACGAGCAGTACTTC. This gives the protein CATSSGAGSTYEQYF.

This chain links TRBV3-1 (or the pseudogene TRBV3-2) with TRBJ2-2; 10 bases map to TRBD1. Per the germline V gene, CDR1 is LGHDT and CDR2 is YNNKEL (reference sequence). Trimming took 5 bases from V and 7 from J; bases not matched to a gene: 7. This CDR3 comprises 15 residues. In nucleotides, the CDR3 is TGTGCCAGCAGCTTCGGGACAGGGGAGGGCGGGGAGCTGTTTTTT. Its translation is CASSFGTGEGGELFF.

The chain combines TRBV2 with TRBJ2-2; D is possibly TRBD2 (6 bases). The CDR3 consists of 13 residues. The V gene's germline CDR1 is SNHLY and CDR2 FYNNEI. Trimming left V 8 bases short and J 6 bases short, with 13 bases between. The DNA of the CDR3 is TGTGCCAGCGGGCCAGGGAGGCCCGGGGAGCTGTTTTTT. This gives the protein CASGPGRPGELFF.

Written as DNA, the CDR3 is TGTGCCAGCAGTGAAGACAGGGGGCGCGAGGAGACCCAGTACTTC. It specifies CASSEDRGREETQYF. The rearrangement links TRBV6-1 to TRBJ2-5; 9 nucleotides align to TRBD1. The V gene end was trimmed by 1 base and the J gene end by 5 bases; junction bases not matched to a gene: 5. CDR1 is MNHNS, CDR2 SASEGT, per germline. The CDR3 loop spans 15 amino acids.

CDR3 residues: CASSFQTGGGEQYF. The CDR3 DNA is TGTGCCAGCAGCTTCCAGACAGGGGGAGGCGAGCAGTACTTC. The rearrangement links TRBV7-9 to TRBJ2-7; 9 bases are a match to TRBD1. V shed 3 bases and J 6 bases; nucleotides not matched to a gene: 6. CDR1 is SEHNR and CDR2 is FQNEAQ in the germline V gene (reference sequence). This CDR3 comprises 14 residues.

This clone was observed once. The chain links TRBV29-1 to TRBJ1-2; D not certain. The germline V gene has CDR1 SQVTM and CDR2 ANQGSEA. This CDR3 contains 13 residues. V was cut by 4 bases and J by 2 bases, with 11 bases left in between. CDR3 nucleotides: TGCAGCGTTGCGGGGATGGAAAACTATGGCTACACCTTC. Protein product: CSVAGMENYGYTF.

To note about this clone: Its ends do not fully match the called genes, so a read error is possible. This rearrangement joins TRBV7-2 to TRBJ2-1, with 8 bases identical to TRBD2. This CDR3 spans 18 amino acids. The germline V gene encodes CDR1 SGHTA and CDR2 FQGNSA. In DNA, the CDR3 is TGTGCCACCAGCCCCCAAAGCGGGGGCAAAAGCTCCTACAATGAGCAGTTCTTC. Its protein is CATSPQSGGKSSYNEQFF. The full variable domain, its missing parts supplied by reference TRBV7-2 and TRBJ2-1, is GAGVSQSPSNKVTEKGKDVELRCDPISGHTALYWYRQSLGQGLEFLIYFQGNSAPDKSGLPSDRFSAERTGGSVSTLTIQRTQQEDSAVYLCATSPQSGGKSSYNEQFFGPGTRLTVL.

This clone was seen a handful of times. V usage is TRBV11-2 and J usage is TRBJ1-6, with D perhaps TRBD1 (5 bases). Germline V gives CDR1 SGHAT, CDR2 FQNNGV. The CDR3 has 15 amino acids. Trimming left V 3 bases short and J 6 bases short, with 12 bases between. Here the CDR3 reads CASSFDRGVNSPLHF. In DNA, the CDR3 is TGTGCCAGCAGCTTTGATAGGGGTGTTAATTCACCCCTCCACTTT.

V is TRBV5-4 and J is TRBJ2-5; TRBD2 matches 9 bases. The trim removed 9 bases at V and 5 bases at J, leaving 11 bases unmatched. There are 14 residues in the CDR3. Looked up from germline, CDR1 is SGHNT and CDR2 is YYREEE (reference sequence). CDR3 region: CATRAGGRRETQYF. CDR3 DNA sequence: TGTGCCACCCGGGCGGGGGGGCGACGGGAGACCCAGTACTTC.

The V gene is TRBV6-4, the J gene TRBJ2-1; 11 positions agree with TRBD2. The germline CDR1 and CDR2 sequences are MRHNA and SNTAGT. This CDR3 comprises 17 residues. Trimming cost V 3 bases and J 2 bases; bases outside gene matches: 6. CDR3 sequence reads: CASSELAGEGPYNEQFF. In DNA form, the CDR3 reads TGTGCCAGCAGTGAACTAGCGGGGGAAGGACCCTACAATGAGCAGTTCTTC.

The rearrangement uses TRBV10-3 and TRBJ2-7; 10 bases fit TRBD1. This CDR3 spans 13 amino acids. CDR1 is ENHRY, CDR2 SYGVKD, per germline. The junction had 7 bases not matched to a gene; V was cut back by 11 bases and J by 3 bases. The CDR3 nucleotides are TGTGCCTTACGGGGACAGGGGAGCTACGAGCAGTACTTC. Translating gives CALRGQGSYEQYF.

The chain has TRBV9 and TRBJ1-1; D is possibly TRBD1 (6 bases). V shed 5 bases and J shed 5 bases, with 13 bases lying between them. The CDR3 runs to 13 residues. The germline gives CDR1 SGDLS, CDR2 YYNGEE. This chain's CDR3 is CASSLTGRTEAFF. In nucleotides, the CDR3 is TGTGCCAGCAGTCTTACAGGGAGAACTGAAGCTTTCTTT.

The CDR3 reads CASSIDSLAGELFF. The CDR3 bases are TGTGCCAGTAGTATCGATTCACTTGCCGGGGAGCTGTTTTTT. The rearrangement links TRBV19 to TRBJ2-2; D remains ambiguous. The CDR3 spans 14 residues. Germline-derived CDR1 and CDR2 are LNHDA and SQIVND (reference sequence). The germline V and J ends were trimmed by 3 bases and 6 bases, with 11 bases remaining between them.

The CDR3 coding sequence is TGCGCCAGCAGCTTGCATGGGGCGACTGAAGCTTTCTTT. Amino acid sequence: CASSLHGATEAFF. V usage is TRBV5-1 and J usage is TRBJ1-1; D is possibly TRBD1 (5 bases). Germline CDR1 reads SGHRS; CDR2 reads YFSETQ. The CDR3 consists of 13 residues. V was shortened by 1 base and J by 5 bases, with 9 bases between the two germline ends.

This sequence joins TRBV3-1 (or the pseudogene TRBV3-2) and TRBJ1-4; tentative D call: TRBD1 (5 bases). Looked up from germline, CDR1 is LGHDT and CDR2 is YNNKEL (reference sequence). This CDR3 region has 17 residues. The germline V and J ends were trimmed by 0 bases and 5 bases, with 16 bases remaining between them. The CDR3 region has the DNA TGTGCCAGCAGCCAAGATCCCGCGGGGCAGTGGAATGAAAAACTGTTTTTT. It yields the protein CASSQDPAGQWNEKLFF.

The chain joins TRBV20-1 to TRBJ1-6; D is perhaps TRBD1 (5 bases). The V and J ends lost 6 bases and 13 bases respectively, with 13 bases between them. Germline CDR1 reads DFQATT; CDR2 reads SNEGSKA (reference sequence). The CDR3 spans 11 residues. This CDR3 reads CSAVEWGPLHF. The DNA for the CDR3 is TGCAGTGCCGTCGAATGGGGCCCCCTCCACTTT.

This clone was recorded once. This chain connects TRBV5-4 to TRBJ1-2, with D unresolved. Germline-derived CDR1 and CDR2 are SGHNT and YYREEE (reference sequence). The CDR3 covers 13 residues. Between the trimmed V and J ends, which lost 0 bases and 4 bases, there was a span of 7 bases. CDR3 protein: CASSLDSLYGYTF. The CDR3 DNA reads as TGTGCCAGCAGCTTGGACAGCCTCTATGGCTACACCTTC.